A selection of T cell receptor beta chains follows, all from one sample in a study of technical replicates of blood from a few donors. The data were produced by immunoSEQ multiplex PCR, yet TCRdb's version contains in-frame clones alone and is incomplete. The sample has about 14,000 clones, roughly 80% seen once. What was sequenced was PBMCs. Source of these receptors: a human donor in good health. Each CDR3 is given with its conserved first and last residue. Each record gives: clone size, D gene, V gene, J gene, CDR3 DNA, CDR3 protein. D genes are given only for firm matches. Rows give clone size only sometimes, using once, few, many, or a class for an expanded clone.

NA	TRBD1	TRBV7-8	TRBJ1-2	TGTGCCAGCAGCTTAGACAGGGGGAATCGGGGCTACACCTTC	CASSLDRGNRGYTF
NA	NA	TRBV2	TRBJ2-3	TGTGCCAGCAGTCCCGGGAGTTGGGGAAGGGATACGCAGTATTTT	CASSPGSWGRDTQYF
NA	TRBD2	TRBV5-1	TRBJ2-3	TGCGCCAGCAGCTTGCTGGCGGGAGGGCCAAATACGCAGTATTTT	CASSLLAGGPNTQYF
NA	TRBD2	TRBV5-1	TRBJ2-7	TGCGCCAGCAGCCCCCTGGCCGGGAGGGCCACTTACGAGCAGTACTTC	CASSPLAGRATYEQYF
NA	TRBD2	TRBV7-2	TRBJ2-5	TGTGCCAGCAGCCCACCGGGGCTAGCGGGCAAAGAGACCCAGTACTTC	CASSPPGLAGKETQYF
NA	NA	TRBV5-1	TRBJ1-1	TGCGCCAGCAGCCTACAGCCGAACACTGAAGCTTTCTTT	CASSLQPNTEAFF
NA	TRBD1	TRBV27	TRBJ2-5	TGTGCCAGCAGTTTTTGGTCAGGGGGATGGGAGACCCAGTACTTC	CASSFWSGGWETQYF
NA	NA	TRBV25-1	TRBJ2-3	TGTGCCAGCAGTGTGCGGACAGATACGCAGTATTTT	CASSVRTDTQYF
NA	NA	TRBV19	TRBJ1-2	TGTGCCAGTAGGAGCTATGGCTACACCTTC	CASRSYGYTF
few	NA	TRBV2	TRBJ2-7	TGTGCCAAGGGACATGATACCTACGAGCAGTACTTC	CAKGHDTYEQYF
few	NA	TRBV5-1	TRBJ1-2	TGCGCCAGCAGCTTCCCCAGTACAGGCTACACCTTC	CASSFPSTGYTF
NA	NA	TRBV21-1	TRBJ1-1	TGTGCCAGCAGGTTGGACAGGAGTACTGAAGCTTTCTTT	CASRLDRSTEAFF
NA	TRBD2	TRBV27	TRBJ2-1	TGTGCCAGCAGTCCGGCAGCGGGAGCGAATTACAATGAGCAGTTCTTC	CASSPAAGANYNEQFF
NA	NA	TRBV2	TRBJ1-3	TGTGCCAGCAGTGGTACAGGGAAGTCTGGAAACACCATATATTTT	CASSGTGKSGNTIYF
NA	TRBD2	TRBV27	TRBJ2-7	TGTGCCAGCAGAACCGGGCTGGGGGGGTACGAGCAGTACTTC	CASRTGLGGYEQYF
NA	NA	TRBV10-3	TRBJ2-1	TGTGCCACCAACCCAGCGGGCTACAGCTCCTACAATGAGCAGTTCTTC	CATNPAGYSSYNEQFF
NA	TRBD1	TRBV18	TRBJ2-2	TGTGCCAGCTCACGACGACAGGGGGAAGGCGGGGAGCTGTTTTTT	CASSRRQGEGGELFF
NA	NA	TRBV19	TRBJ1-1	TGTGCCAGAAAGAGAGAGGGAAAGAACACTGAAGCTTTCTTT	CARKREGKNTEAFF
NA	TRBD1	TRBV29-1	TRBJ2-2	TGCAGCGTGAGAGGGGAAGGGGGCAACTCCGGGGAGCTGTTTTTT	CSVRGEGGNSGELFF
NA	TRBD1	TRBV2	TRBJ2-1	TGTGCCAGCAGCGAAAGGGGGCTGGGTGAGCAGTTCTTC	CASSERGLGEQFF
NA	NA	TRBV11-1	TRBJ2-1	TGTGCCAGCAGGCAAACAGGTTCTAGTGAGCAGTTCTTC	CASRQTGSSEQFF
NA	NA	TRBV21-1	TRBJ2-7	TGTGCCAGCAGCCCGGACAGGTCTAACGAGCAGTACTTC	CASSPDRSNEQYF
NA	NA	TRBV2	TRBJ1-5	TGTGCCACCAGCCTATCCGCAGGGGTCAATCAGCCCCAGCATTTT	CATSLSAGVNQPQHF
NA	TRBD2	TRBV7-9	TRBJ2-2	TGTGCCAGCAGCAAGCGGGACCCGGACACCGGGGAGCTGTTTTTT	CASSKRDPDTGELFF